The subject of this entry is one T cell receptor (beta chain). Its antigen is not yet known. It has no much larger one-base neighbor in the sample; base qualities were not kept. A cohort of about 30 patients with locally advanced or metastatic urothelial carcinoma, treated at Memorial Sloan Kettering on a trial protocol, was included. Peripheral blood mononuclear cells were collected pretreatment and during treatment, with between 1 and 8 total time points obtained per patient. The Qiagen DNeasy Blood extraction kit was used to purify genomic DNA from total PBMCs and tumor samples. Collected pretreatment and during treatment, PBMCs were isolated and stored as previously described. Inclusive of the bounding cysteine and phenylalanine, the CDR3 is 14 residues long. The DNA shown is the 42-base CDR3, in frame from base 1. Trimming takes 6 bases from V and 1 base from J, and the germline ends sit 12 bases apart. CDR1 ENHRY and CDR2 SYGVKD are derived from the germline V gene.

To estimate absolute template abundance from read counts, synthetic TCR analog templates were spiked into each PCR. The immunoSEQ assay was used to amplify TCRbeta CDR3 regions from genomic DNA with bias-controlled V and J gene primers. Rearranged TCRbeta segments were sequenced at approximately 20X coverage. Under the source paper's analysis protocol: Sequencing errors were corrected by clustering and CDR3s were annotated against IMGT to assign V, D and J genes. Only productive TCRbeta rearrangements were used in downstream analyses, excluding out-of-frame or stop-codon sequences. Clonality was calculated as one minus the Shannon entropy normalized by the log of the number of unique productive sequences. Fisher's exact test with Benjamini-Hochberg correction, at a threshold of adjusted p below 0.01, was used to find clones that differed between time points or between blood and tumor. Imported from immuneACCESS, the table was reduced by TCRdb to in-frame sequences with V and J called. These copies leave out some clones; in studies compared against another copy, an unresolved V gene accounts for under half, and the cause of the remainder is not known. V and J calls and clone size follow that table, whereas D and trimming were derived from the DNA. The sample data list approximately 100,000 clones, and about 91% of these were observed just once. 0.8% to 1% of the sample is taken by the ten largest.

This specimen comes from a study of PD-L1 blockade in urothelial cancer (dated by TCRdb to between 2016 and 2019). Regarding the study in general: Every patient began therapy in the mid-2010s and was given atezolizumab 1,200 mg intravenously every 3 weeks. Whole exome sequencing and RNA sequencing of pretreatment tumors were performed alongside TCR sequencing in the same patients. Somatic, immune and clinical correlates of response to PD-L1 blockade with atezolizumab in urothelial cancer were the focus of an exploratory multi-omic analysis. Durable clinical benefit was defined as progression-free survival longer than 6 months, and TCR features were also tested against progression-free and overall survival. Twenty-five of 29 patients were males with bladder-origin urothelial cancer, and about 60% of the roughly 29 reported a prior smoking history. Blood samples yielded a median of approximately 150,000 T cells and roughly 83,000 unique TCRs, with median clonality about 0.08. TCR sequencing covered pretreatment tumor samples and matched, serially collected peripheral blood taken before and after atezolizumab treatment. Patients had an ECOG performance status of 0 or 1 and had received between 0 and 3 prior chemotherapy regimens. Nine patients achieved durable clinical benefit and about 22 did not. Pretreatment blood TCR-seq was available for about 30 patients, at least one posttreatment blood collection was obtained for about 24 patients, and tumor TCR-seq was available for about 24 patients. Blood samples were analyzed at two time points: 3 weeks after treatment start (second dose) and 6 weeks after treatment start. Paper-wide results and their limitations: Patients with durable benefit showed greater expansion of tumor-associated TCR clones in peripheral blood 3 weeks after starting treatment (n ≈ 23, p = 0.022). Because the sample size was small (n of about 29) and many exploratory analyses were performed, the results are intended to be hypothesis-generating. A pretreatment peripheral blood TCR clonality below the median was linked to improved progression-free and overall survival.

The chain links TRBV10-3 with TRBJ1-1, with the D gene not confidently named. The TCR was taken from a woman aged 80 or over with urothelial cancer. Material: PBMCs, obtained around atezolizumab (anti-PD-L1) treatment. The CDR3 is CAISPTPGNTEAFF. The nucleotide sequence is given as TGTGCCATCAGCCCTACACCGGGGAACACTGAAGCTTTCTTT.